The T cell receptor (beta chain) described here comes from a study of T cell repertoires in cytomegalovirus infection. Study in general: As its CMV epitopes, the study selected recently identified HLA-C-restricted and well-studied HLA-B-restricted targets. Public TCR beta signatures were indicative of both CMV infection and a matching HLA type.

The CDR3 has 14 amino acids. Germline-derived CDR1 and CDR2 are SGHTA and FQGNSA. Losses at the gene ends were 2 bases for V and 2 bases for J; bases not matched to a gene: 0. TCRdb processed the reads anew with MiXCR; each CDR3 protein has one entry. There are approximately 280,000 distinct CDR3 sequences in the sample; 20% to 25% occur only once, and approximately 19% lies in the top ten. This clonotype has ten or more counts. Its antigen is undetermined. Study-wide findings and caveats: The ex vivo response was dominated by HLA-C-restricted CMV-specific TCR beta clonotypes.

This TCR derives from a human donor in good health (CMV status not recorded). Some clones in this sample may be carry-over from other donors' samples. The chain recombines TRBV7-2 with TRBJ2-3; 8 positions match TRBD1. Material: cultured PBMCs, obtained from culture after CMV antigen stimulation. The CDR3 sequence is CASSLQGATDTQYF. The CDR3 DNA sequence: TGTGCCAGCAGCTTACAGGGGGCCACAGATACGCAGTATTTT.